The 29 T cell receptor beta chains in this list originate from one sample, sequenced in a study of T-cell memory formation after mild COVID-19. One entry per CDR3 protein, called by TCRdb with MiXCR from the 5' RACE reads. The sample lists roughly 550,000 distinct CDR3 sequences; roughly 22% were seen once. Sample: PBMCs or a T cell subset sorted from them (not recorded which). These receptors were taken from an adult woman who had mild COVID-19 (a few samples of this study predate the infection). Cell type and time point are not known.

This clonotype was seen more than once but under ten times. The chain employs TRBV10-3 and TRBJ1-6; maybe TRBD1 (5 bases). The germline V and J ends were trimmed by 7 bases and 5 bases, with 6 bases remaining between them. CDR1 is ENHRY, CDR2 SYGVKD, per germline. The CDR3 spans 12 residues. CDR3 DNA sequence: TGTGCCATCAAACAGGATAATTCACCCCTCCACTTT. Its protein is CAIKQDNSPLHF.

The chain has TRBV24-1 and TRBJ2-3; D gene unclear. Germline V gene data show CDR1 as KGHDR and CDR2 as SFDVKD. The CDR3 sequence is 14 residues long. The germline V and J ends were trimmed by 1 base and 1 base, with 5 bases remaining between them. This CDR3 is CATSDFDGTDTQYF. The CDR3 region has the DNA TGTGCCACCAGTGATTTCGACGGCACAGATACGCAGTATTTT.

The V call is TRBV14, the J call TRBJ1-4; TRBD1 matches 7 bases. Germline assignment: CDR1 SGHDN and CDR2 FVKESK. The CDR3 extends over 18 amino acids. The J segment lost 6 bases and the V segment lost 0 bases, leaving 13 bases of the junction unmatched. CDR3 sequence: CASSQDLSAGRGDEKLFF. CDR3 sequence (DNA): TGTGCCAGCAGCCAAGATCTTTCCGCCGGCAGGGGGGATGAAAAACTGTTTTTT.

Many counts were recorded for this clonotype. The chain recombines TRBV12-3 or TRBV12-4 with TRBJ2-7; TRBD1 or TRBD2 may be the D gene (5 bases each). The CDR3 has 14 residues. V was cut by 7 bases and J by 1 base, with 14 bases left in between. This CDR3 reads CASTPGPRSYEQYF. The CDR3 region has the DNA TGTGCCAGCACACCGGGACCCAGATCCTACGAGCAGTACTTC.

This clonotype was counted a few times. The CDR3 DNA follows: TGTGCCAGCAGACCCAGGACTAGCGGGAGTGTCAATGAGCAGTTCTTC. Residues: CASRPRTSGSVNEQFF. This rearrangement joins TRBV13 to TRBJ2-1, with 13 bases matching TRBD2. V lost 6 bases to trimming and J lost 6 bases; unmatched junction nucleotides: 8. The CDR3 totals 16 residues. Germline CDR1 PRHDT, CDR2 FYEKMQ (reference sequence).

V and J are TRBV5-1 and TRBJ2-6; TRBD2 aligns across 9 bases. Germline trimming cut 5 bases from V and 3 bases from J; bases unmatched to any gene: 6. Germline CDR1 and CDR2: SGHRS and YFSETQ. The CDR3 totals 16 residues. The CDR3 DNA reads TGCGCCAGCAGGCCGCTAGCGGGATATGGGGCCAACGTCCTGACTTTC. Translated, it gives CASRPLAGYGANVLTF.

The chain uses TRBV7-2 and TRBJ2-7, with TRBD2 matching over 9 bases. Germline V lookup: CDR1 SGHTA, CDR2 FQGNSA. The CDR3 has 16 residues. V lost 5 bases and J lost 5; bases outside the gene matches: 13. The CDR3 DNA reads TGTGCCAGCAGCCCCCGGATGGGAGCGGGAGGTGACGAGCAGTACTTC. The encoded protein is CASSPRMGAGGDEQYF.

The chain has TRBV30 and TRBJ1-2, with D perhaps matching TRBD1 (5 bases). The CDR3 has 12 amino acids. Germline lookup yields CDR1 GTSNPN and CDR2 SVGIG (reference sequence). The V and J ends lost 0 bases and 7 bases respectively, with 9 bases between them. The DNA of the CDR3 is TGTGCCTGGAGTGTACTTACAGGTGGCTACACCTTC. Translated: CAWSVLTGGYTF.

This clonotype has a handful of counts. The genes are TRBV12-3 or TRBV12-4 and TRBJ2-3; possibly TRBD2 for D (6 bases). V lost 5 bases and J lost 2, with 17 bases in between. The CDR3 runs to 16 residues. The CDR3 protein is CASSGGIKTNTDTQYF. The CDR3 DNA follows: TGTGCCAGCAGTGGAGGGATAAAAACGAACACAGATACGCAGTATTTT.

The V and J genes are TRBV4-1 and TRBJ2-1; TRBD2 matches at 8 bases. V lost 1 base to trimming and J lost 2 bases; unmatched junction nucleotides: 10. Germline CDR1 is MGHRA and CDR2 is YSYEKL. The CDR3 is 18 amino acids. The chain's CDR3 is CASSQVTGGTYPYNEQFF. The CDR3 region has the DNA TGCGCCAGCAGCCAAGTAACGGGGGGGACTTACCCCTACAATGAGCAGTTCTTC.

This clonotype was counted between two and nine times. V is TRBV7-8 and J is TRBJ2-1; TRBD2 matches 9 bases. Trimming cost V 1 base and J 5 bases; bases outside gene matches: 6. Germline CDR1 reads SGHVS; CDR2 reads FQNEAQ. CDR3 length equals 16 residues. CDR3 sequence reads: CASSLDPSGNHNEQFF. Written as DNA, the CDR3 is TGTGCCAGCAGCTTAGACCCTAGCGGGAATCACAATGAGCAGTTCTTC.

In its sample, this clonotype was seen a few times. This chain connects TRBV27 to TRBJ2-1; D gene uncertain. Trimming took off 3 bases at V and 9 bases at J, with 6 bases between the two ends. Looked up from germline, CDR1 is MNHEY and CDR2 is SMNVEV (reference sequence). This CDR3 is 11 amino acids long. CDR3 bases: TGTGCCAGCAGTTTTAAGTCTGAGCAGTTCTTC. Amino acid sequence: CASSFKSEQFF.

The gene calls are TRBV7-8 and TRBJ1-1; D is uncertain. Trimming removed 5 bases at V and 4 bases at J, with 17 bases between. The germline gives CDR1 SGHVS, CDR2 FQNEAQ. CDR3 length: 15 amino acids. The CDR3 protein is CASSLRRVSCTEAFF. CDR3 bases: TGTGCCAGCAGCCTTAGGCGGGTCTCCTGCACTGAAGCTTTCTTT.

This clonotype was found a few times. The chain recombines TRBV24-1 with TRBJ2-1, with D perhaps TRBD1 (5 bases). The CDR3 runs 15 residues. Germline V CDR1 and CDR2: KGHDR, SFDVKD. Trimming pared 3 bases from V and 1 base from J, leaving 9 bases between. CDR3 amino acids: CATSDTGQSYNEQFF. The CDR3 coding sequence is TGTGCCACCAGTGATACAGGCCAGTCCTACAATGAGCAGTTCTTC.

Only a few counts were recorded for this clonotype. V gene TRBV5-1 combines with J gene TRBJ2-4; D not resolved. The germline V and J ends were trimmed by 2 bases and 2 bases, with 8 bases remaining between them. The CDR3 covers 14 residues. Germline lookup yields CDR1 SGHRS and CDR2 YFSETQ. The CDR3 coding sequence is TGCGCCAGCAGCTTTGAGACTTCCAAAAACATTCAGTACTTC. This codes for CASSFETSKNIQYF.

This rearrangement joins TRBV5-1 to TRBJ2-1; no clear D. The CDR3 extends over 15 amino acids. Trimming shortened V by 2 bases and J by 6 bases, and 15 bases separated the two germline ends. The germline V gene encodes CDR1 SGHRS and CDR2 YFSETQ. The CDR3 protein is CASSFVADKGNEQFF. The CDR3 DNA sequence: TGCGCCAGCAGCTTTGTCGCGGATAAGGGCAATGAGCAGTTCTTC.

This chain connects TRBV7-2 to TRBJ2-7; D may be TRBD2 (5 bases). Germline lookup yields CDR1 SGHTA and CDR2 FQGNSA. CDR3 size: 14 residues. The V end lost 5 bases, the J end lost 0 bases, and 11 bases lay between the germline ends. This CDR3 reads CASSPDAGSYEQYF. For the CDR3, the DNA is TGTGCCAGCAGCCCGGACGCGGGCTCCTACGAGCAGTACTTC.

This clonotype was counted only a few times. The V gene is TRBV12-3 or TRBV12-4, the J gene TRBJ2-3, with 7 bases identical to TRBD2. Trimming cost V 6 bases and J 4 bases; bases outside gene matches: 13. The CDR3 sequence is 16 residues long. This CDR3 is CASSPRGREAPDTQYF. CDR3 coding DNA: TGTGCCAGCAGCCCGCGCGGCCGGGAGGCTCCAGATACGCAGTATTTT.

The table lists this clonotype with a few counts. The chain joins TRBV19 to TRBJ2-5; D gene unclear. Germline V gene data show CDR1 as LNHDA and CDR2 as SQIVND (reference sequence). The length of the CDR3 is 15 residues. The V end lost 0 bases, the J end lost 1 base, and 9 bases lay between the germline ends. This CDR3 is CASSIDLGRQETQYF. The CDR3 nucleotides are TGTGCCAGTAGTATAGATCTCGGACGCCAAGAGACCCAGTACTTC.

V gene TRBV7-2 combines with J gene TRBJ2-7; maybe TRBD2 (5 bases). From germline, CDR1 is SGHTA and CDR2 FQGNSA. V was cut by 5 bases and J by 1 base, with 15 bases left in between. The CDR3 consists of 15 residues. CDR3 protein: CASSARSGGSYEQYF. CDR3 DNA sequence: TGTGCCAGCAGCGCTAGAAGCGGCGGGTCCTACGAGCAGTACTTC.

The chain couples TRBV4-1 to TRBJ1-1; D perhaps matches TRBD1 (5 bases). There are 15 residues in the CDR3. Per germline, CDR1 MGHRA and CDR2 YSYEKL. V dropped 6 bases and J dropped 1 base, with 15 bases sitting between them. CDR3 amino acids: CASRRGHGENTEAFF. CDR3 DNA sequence: TGCGCCAGCAGGAGAGGACACGGCGAGAACACTGAAGCTTTCTTT.

This chain joins TRBV9 and TRBJ1-2; the D gene is possibly TRBD1 (5 bases). V shed 4 bases and J shed 5 bases, with 12 bases lying between them. CDR3 length equals 13 residues. Germline-derived CDR1 and CDR2 are SGDLS and YYNGEE. In DNA, the CDR3 is TGTGCCAGCAGCCCCAACGGGGGTTATGGCTACACCTTC. Translating it yields CASSPNGGYGYTF.

This clonotype showed up just a few times. The chain employs TRBV7-8 and TRBJ2-2; D gene unclear. V was shortened by 5 bases and J by 8 bases, with 6 bases between the two germline ends. There are 11 residues in the CDR3. Germline CDR1 and CDR2: SGHVS and FQNEAQ. The CDR3 reads CASSIPGELFF. The CDR3 nucleotides are TGTGCCAGCAGCATTCCAGGGGAGCTGTTTTTT.

The rearrangement joins TRBV12-3 or TRBV12-4 to TRBJ2-2; TRBD1 matches 10 bases. This CDR3 is 16 amino acids long. V lost 5 bases to trimming and J lost 4 bases; unmatched junction nucleotides: 7. The CDR3 here is CASSIGTGDITGELFF. For the CDR3, the DNA is TGTGCCAGCAGTATCGGGACAGGGGATATCACCGGGGAGCTGTTTTTT.

This chain links TRBV5-1 with TRBJ2-1; 9 bases match TRBD2. There are 14 residues in the CDR3. Germline CDR1 reads SGHRS; CDR2 reads YFSETQ. The junction had 6 bases not matched to a gene; V was cut back by 7 bases and J by 4 bases. DNA of the CDR3: TGCGCCAGCGCTCTAGCGGGGAATTACAATGAGCAGTTCTTC. Translation gives CASALAGNYNEQFF. Full variable domain (missing parts from reference TRBV5-1 and TRBJ2-1): KAGVTQTPRYLIKTRGQQVTLSCSPISGHRSVSWYQQTPGQGLQFLFEYFSETQRNKGNFPGRFSGRQFSNSRSEMNVSTLELGDSALYLCASALAGNYNEQFFGPGTRLTVL.

This clonotype was seen a few times. This sequence joins TRBV9 and TRBJ2-7; no clear D. CDR1 and CDR2 (germline): SGDLS, YYNGEE. V was clipped by 5 bases and J by 4 bases, with 22 bases between them. The CDR3 has 16 residues. CDR3 protein: CASSATRRVEGYEQYF. CDR3 nucleotides: TGTGCCAGCAGTGCTACGCGAAGAGTTGAAGGATACGAGCAGTACTTC. Based on the CDR3 plus reference TRBV9 and TRBJ2-7, the full variable domain is DSGVTQTPKHLITATGQRVTLRCSPRSGDLSVYWYQQSLDQGLQFLIQYYNGEERAKGNILERFSAQQFPDLHSELNLSSLELGDSALYFCASSATRRVEGYEQYFGPGTRLTVT.

The chain recombines TRBV5-5 with TRBJ1-1, with D hard to call. There are 13 residues in the CDR3. The V gene lost 0 bases and the J gene lost 5 bases, with 8 bases spanning the gap. Germline CDR1 and CDR2: SGHKS and YYEKEE (reference sequence). The CDR3 nucleotides read TGTGCCAGCAGCTTGGGGATTGGGACTGAAGCTTTCTTT. Protein product: CASSLGIGTEAFF.

The gene calls are TRBV10-3 and TRBJ2-7; 7 bases are a match to TRBD1. This CDR3 comprises 16 residues. V shed 0 bases and J 0 bases; nucleotides not matched to a gene: 5. Germline CDR1 ENHRY, CDR2 SYGVKD. This CDR3 reads CAISESDRAGSYEQYF. CDR3 nucleotides: TGTGCCATCAGTGAGTCCGACAGGGCAGGCTCCTACGAGCAGTACTTC.

The chain is built from TRBV12-3 or TRBV12-4 and TRBJ2-1, with 7 nucleotides matching TRBD2. The CDR3 sequence is 15 residues long. J lost 3 bases, V lost 6 bases, and 8 bases had no gene match. The chain's CDR3 is CASSQWGGGYNEQFF. DNA of the CDR3: TGTGCCAGCAGCCAATGGGGCGGGGGCTACAATGAGCAGTTCTTC.